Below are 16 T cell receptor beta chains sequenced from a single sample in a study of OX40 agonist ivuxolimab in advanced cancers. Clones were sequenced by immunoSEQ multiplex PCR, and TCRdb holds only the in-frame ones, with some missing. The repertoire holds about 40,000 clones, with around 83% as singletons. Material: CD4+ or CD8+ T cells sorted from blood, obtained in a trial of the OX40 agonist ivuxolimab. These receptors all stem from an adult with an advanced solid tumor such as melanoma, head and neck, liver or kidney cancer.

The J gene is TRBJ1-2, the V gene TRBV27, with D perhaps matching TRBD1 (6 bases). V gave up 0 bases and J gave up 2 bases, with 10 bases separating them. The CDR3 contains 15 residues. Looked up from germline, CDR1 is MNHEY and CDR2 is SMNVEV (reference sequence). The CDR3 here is CASSLSGRGNYGYTF. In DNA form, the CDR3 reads TGTGCCAGCAGTTTATCGGGAAGGGGGAACTATGGCTACACCTTC.

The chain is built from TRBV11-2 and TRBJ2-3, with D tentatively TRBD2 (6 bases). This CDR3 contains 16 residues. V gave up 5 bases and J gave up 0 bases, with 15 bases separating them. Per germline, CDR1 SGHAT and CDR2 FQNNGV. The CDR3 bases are TGTGCCAGCAGCCTACCGTCCGGGACTAGCACAGATACGCAGTATTTT. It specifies CASSLPSGTSTDTQYF.

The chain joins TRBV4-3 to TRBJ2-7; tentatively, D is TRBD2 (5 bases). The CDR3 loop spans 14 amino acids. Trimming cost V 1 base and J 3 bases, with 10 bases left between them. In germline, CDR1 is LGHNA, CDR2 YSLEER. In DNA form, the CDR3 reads TGCGCCAGCAGCCAAGCGGGTGGAGGCTACGAGCAGTACTTC. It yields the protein CASSQAGGGYEQYF.

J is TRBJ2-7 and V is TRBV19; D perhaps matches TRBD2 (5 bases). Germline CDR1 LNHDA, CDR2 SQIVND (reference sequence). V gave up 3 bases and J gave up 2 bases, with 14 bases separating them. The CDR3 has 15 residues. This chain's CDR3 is CASSITATRPYEQYF. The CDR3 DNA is TGTGCCAGTAGTATCACAGCTACTAGACCCTACGAGCAGTACTTC.

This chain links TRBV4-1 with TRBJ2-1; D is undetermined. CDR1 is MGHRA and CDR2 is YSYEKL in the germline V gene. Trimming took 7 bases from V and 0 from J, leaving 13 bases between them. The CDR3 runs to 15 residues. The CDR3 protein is CASTSSPSSYNEQFF. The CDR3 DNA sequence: TGCGCCAGCACCTCATCACCGAGCTCCTACAATGAGCAGTTCTTC.

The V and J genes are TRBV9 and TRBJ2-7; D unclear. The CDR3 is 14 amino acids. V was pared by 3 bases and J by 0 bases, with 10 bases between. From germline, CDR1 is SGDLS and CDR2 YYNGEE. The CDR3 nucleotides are TGTGCCAGCAGCGACCCGGGTTCCTCCTACGAGCAGTACTTC. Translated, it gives CASSDPGSSYEQYF.

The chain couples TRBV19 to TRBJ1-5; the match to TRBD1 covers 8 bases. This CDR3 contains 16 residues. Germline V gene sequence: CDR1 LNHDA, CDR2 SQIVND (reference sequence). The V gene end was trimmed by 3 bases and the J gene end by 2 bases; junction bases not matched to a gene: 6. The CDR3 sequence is CASSIAGQGGNQPQHF. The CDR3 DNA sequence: TGTGCCAGTAGTATCGCAGGACAGGGAGGCAATCAGCCCCAGCATTTT.

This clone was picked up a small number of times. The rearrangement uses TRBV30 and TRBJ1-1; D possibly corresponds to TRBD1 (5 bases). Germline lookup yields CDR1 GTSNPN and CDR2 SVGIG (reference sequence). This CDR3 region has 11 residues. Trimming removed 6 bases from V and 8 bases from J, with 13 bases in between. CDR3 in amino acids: CACGGGLEAFF. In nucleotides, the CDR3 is TGTGCCTGCGGGGGGGGTCTCGAAGCTTTCTTT.

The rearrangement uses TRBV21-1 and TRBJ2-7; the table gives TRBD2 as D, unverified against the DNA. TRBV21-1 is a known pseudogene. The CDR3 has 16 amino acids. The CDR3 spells CASPKHGGVYAYEQYF. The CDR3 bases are TGTGCCAGCCCCAAACACGGGGGAGTGTATGCCTACGAGCAGTACTTC.

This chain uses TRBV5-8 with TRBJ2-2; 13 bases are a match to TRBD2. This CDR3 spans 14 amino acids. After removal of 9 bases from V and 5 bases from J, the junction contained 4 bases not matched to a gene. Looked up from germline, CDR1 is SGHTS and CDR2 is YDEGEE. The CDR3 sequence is CAIGLAGVTGELFF. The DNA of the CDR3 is TGTGCCATCGGACTAGCGGGAGTAACCGGGGAGCTGTTTTTT.

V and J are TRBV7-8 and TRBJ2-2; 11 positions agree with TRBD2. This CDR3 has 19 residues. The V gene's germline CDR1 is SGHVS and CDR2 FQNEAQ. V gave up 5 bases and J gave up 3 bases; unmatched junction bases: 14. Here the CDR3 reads CASSRRLAGWGRDTGELFF. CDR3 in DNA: TGTGCCAGCAGCCGCCGACTAGCGGGATGGGGGCGGGACACCGGGGAGCTGTTTTTT.

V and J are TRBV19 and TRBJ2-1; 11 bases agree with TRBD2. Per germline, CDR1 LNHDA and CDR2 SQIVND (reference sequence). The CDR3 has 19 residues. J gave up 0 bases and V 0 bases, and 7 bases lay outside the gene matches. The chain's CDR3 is CASSIDLLAGGYSYNEQFF. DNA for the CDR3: TGTGCCAGTAGTATAGATCTGCTAGCGGGGGGCTACTCCTACAATGAGCAGTTCTTC.

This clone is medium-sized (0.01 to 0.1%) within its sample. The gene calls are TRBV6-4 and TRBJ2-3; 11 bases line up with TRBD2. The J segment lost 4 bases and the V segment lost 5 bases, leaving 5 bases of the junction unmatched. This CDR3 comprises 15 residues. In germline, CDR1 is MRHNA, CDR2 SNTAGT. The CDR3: CASSLLAGASDTQYF. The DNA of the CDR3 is TGTGCCAGCAGTTTACTAGCGGGGGCCTCAGATACGCAGTATTTT.

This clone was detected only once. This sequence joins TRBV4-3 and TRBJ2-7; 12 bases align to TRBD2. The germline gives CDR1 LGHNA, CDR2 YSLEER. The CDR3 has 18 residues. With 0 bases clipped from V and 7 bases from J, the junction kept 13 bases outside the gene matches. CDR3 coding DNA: TGCGCCAGCAGCCAAGATACGGCTAGCGGGAGGGGGTTCTCGGAGCAGTACTTC. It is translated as CASSQDTASGRGFSEQYF.

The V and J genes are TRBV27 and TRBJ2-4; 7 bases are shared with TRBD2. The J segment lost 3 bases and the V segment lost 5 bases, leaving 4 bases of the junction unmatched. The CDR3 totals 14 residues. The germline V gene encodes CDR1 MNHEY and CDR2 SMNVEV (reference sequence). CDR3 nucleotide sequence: TGTGCCAGCAGTGCCCGGGACTACAAAAACATTCAGTACTTC. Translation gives CASSARDYKNIQYF.

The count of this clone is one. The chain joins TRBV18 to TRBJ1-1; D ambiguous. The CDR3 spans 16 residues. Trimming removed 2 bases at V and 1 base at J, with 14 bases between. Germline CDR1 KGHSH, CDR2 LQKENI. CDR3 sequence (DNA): TGTGCCAGCTCACCATTGAGCGGCACCCAGAACACTGAAGCTTTCTTT. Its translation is CASSPLSGTQNTEAFF.